In this sample, the clone carrying this TCR beta chain turned up a few times. This record belongs to a study of beta chain features in type 1 diabetes. The entirety of the isolated RNA underwent reverse transcription, so expressed TCRB transcripts were sequenced. Profiling relied on immunoSEQ multiplex PCR, and the TCRdb table lists in-frame clones only, not all of them. Counted here are 400,000 to 450,000 clones, about 15% occurring once; the ten biggest clones make up approximately 0.038%. V dropped 0 bases and J dropped 5; count of bases not matched to a gene: 5. The CDR3 loop spans 16 amino acids. CDR1 is SGDLS, CDR2 YYNGEE, per germline.

The genes are TRBV9 and TRBJ2-1, with 10 bases lining up with TRBD2. This receptor was obtained from a man younger than 40 in good health. Sequencing was performed on naive CD4+ T cells from blood. The CDR3: CASSVGPGLANNEQFF. The CDR3 DNA reads as TGTGCCAGCAGCGTAGGACCGGGACTAGCGAACAATGAGCAGTTCTTC.